Shown below are 10 T cell receptor beta chains from a single sample sequenced in a study of HIV-infected children after antiretroviral therapy interruption. This sample's treatment: PENTA 11 planned treatment interruption arm or continuous ART arm. RNA-based 3' RACE libraries used unique molecular identifiers. TCRdb called the 3' RACE reads again in MiXCR, with one record for every CDR3 protein. The sample has more than 85,000 distinct CDR3 sequences; less than 7% are singletons. The source was CD45RA+ CD4+ T cells from PBMCs, pooled from several time points, collected from a donor given antiretroviral therapy, either interrupted or continuous. Indicated subset: naive CD4+ CD45RA+ CD45RO- T cells. These receptor sequences come from a pool of human donors with HIV.

In this sample, this clonotype turned up many times. The CDR3: CASSFRDSYPYEQYF. CDR3 nucleotides: TGTGCCAGCAGTTTCCGGGACAGCTATCCCTACGAGCAGTACTTC. The chain is built from TRBV6-5 and TRBJ2-7, with 7 positions matching TRBD1. CDR3 length: 15 amino acids. V shed 4 bases and J 2 bases; nucleotides not matched to a gene: 8. The germline V gene encodes CDR1 MNHEY and CDR2 SVGAGI.

In this sample, this clonotype turned up many times. V and J are TRBV6-2 or TRBV6-3 and TRBJ1-6; D is unresolved. CDR1 and CDR2 from the germline V gene are MNHEY and SVGEGT. V shed 6 bases and J shed 10 bases, with 19 bases lying between them. This CDR3 is 15 amino acids long. CDR3 nucleotide sequence: TGTGCCAGCAGCCTTCCTCCGAGGGTTAACTCACCCCTCCACTTT. As protein: CASSLPPRVNSPLHF.

This clonotype was observed at least ten times. The CDR3 DNA sequence: TGTGCCAGCTCACCACGAGGGACAGGTCAAACCTACGAGCAGTACTTC. Amino acids: CASSPRGTGQTYEQYF. This chain uses TRBV18 with TRBJ2-7; 8 bases map to TRBD1. This CDR3 region has 16 residues. V was pared by 1 base and J by 2 bases, with 7 bases of the junction left unmatched. Germline V gene sequence: CDR1 KGHSH, CDR2 LQKENI.

The J gene is TRBJ1-2, the V gene TRBV9; 7 bases are shared with TRBD1. V gave up 5 bases and J gave up 4 bases; unmatched junction bases: 8. The CDR3 consists of 14 residues. Germline assignment: CDR1 SGDLS and CDR2 YYNGEE. The CDR3 here is CASRRTGVGYGYTF. The CDR3 DNA sequence: TGTGCCAGCAGGCGGACAGGAGTCGGCTATGGCTACACCTTC.

Many counts were recorded for this clonotype. The V gene is TRBV2, the J gene TRBJ2-5; D might be TRBD1 (6 bases). Germline V gene sequence: CDR1 SNHLY, CDR2 FYNNEI. The V end was cut by 6 bases, the J end by 4 bases, with 9 bases between. The CDR3 length is 12 residues. CDR3 DNA: TGTGCCAGCAGGACAGGTGGAGAGACCCAGTACTTC. It codes for CASRTGGETQYF.

The rearrangement links TRBV30 to TRBJ1-6, with TRBD1 identical over 8 bases. The CDR3 sequence is 15 residues long. Looked up from germline, CDR1 is GTSNPN and CDR2 is SVGIG (reference sequence). V shed 4 bases, J shed 7 bases, and the junction held 9 bases outside the gene matches. The CDR3 DNA reads TGTGCCTGGACGACAGGGGAAGTTAGGAATTCACCCCTCCACTTT. The encoded protein is CAWTTGEVRNSPLHF.

This clonotype came up a few times. The chain joins TRBV20-1 to TRBJ1-4; tentatively, D is TRBD1 (6 bases). The V and J ends lost 5 bases and 8 bases respectively, with 21 bases between them. The CDR3 consists of 15 residues. Germline V gene data show CDR1 as DFQATT and CDR2 as SNEGSKA (reference sequence). CDR3 sequence: CSALQQGRSKEKLFF. CDR3 sequence (DNA): TGCAGTGCTCTCCAACAGGGCAGGTCGAAGGAAAAACTGTTTTTT.

The table lists this clonotype with many counts. The gene calls are TRBV5-1 and TRBJ1-4, with TRBD1 as a possible D gene (5 bases). With 2 bases removed from V and 3 bases from J, the gap between germline ends came to 14 bases. CDR1 is SGHRS, CDR2 YFSETQ, per germline. The CDR3 has 16 amino acids. This CDR3 reads CASSFDRQGANEKLFF. The CDR3 region has the DNA TGCGCCAGCAGCTTCGACCGCCAGGGTGCTAATGAAAAACTGTTTTTT.

This clonotype was recorded at least ten times. The chain combines TRBV5-1 with TRBJ2-1; D not resolved. This CDR3 is built from 11 residues. Per germline, CDR1 SGHRS and CDR2 YFSETQ. The V gene lost 5 bases and the J gene lost 7 bases, with 7 bases spanning the gap. The CDR3 reads CASRWDNEQFF. For the CDR3, the DNA is TGCGCCAGCAGGTGGGATAATGAGCAGTTCTTC. Looking up the rest from reference TRBV5-1 and TRBJ2-1 gives the full variable domain: KAGVTQTPRYLIKTRGQQVTLSCSPISGHRSVSWYQQTPGQGLQFLFEYFSETQRNKGNFPGRFSGRQFSNSRSEMNVSTLELGDSALYLCASRWDNEQFFGPGTRLTVL.

The chain uses TRBV19 and TRBJ2-7, with TRBD1 matching over 8 bases. This CDR3 is built from 15 residues. Losses at the gene ends were 6 bases for V and 3 bases for J; bases not matched to a gene: 10. CDR1 and CDR2 from the germline V gene are LNHDA and SQIVND (reference sequence). CDR3 residues: CASSTFGTGDYEQYF. In DNA, the CDR3 is TGTGCCAGTAGCACCTTCGGGACAGGAGACTACGAGCAGTACTTC.